This is a list of T cell receptor beta chains from one sample in a study of blood T cell repertoires in COVID-19. Data came from immunoSEQ multiplex PCR; TCRdb stores just in-frame clones and leaves some out. Here the sample spans around 430,000 clones, around nine tenths being singletons. Sequencing was carried out using PBMCs or T cells enriched from blood (not recorded which). These receptors were taken from a woman in her fifties or sixties who had recovered from COVID-19. CDR3s include the opening cysteine and the closing phenylalanine or tryptophan. The D gene is left open where the match is weak. The size entry is marked missing in some rows and otherwise reads once, few, many or a size class.

TRBV5-1,TRBJ2-1,TRBD2,few,CASSLVLVAGSSYNEQFF,TGCGCCAGCAGCTTGGTCCTTGTAGCGGGCAGCTCCTACAATGAGCAGTTCTTC
TRBV6-5,TRBJ1-2,.,.,CASKGATGGYTF,TGTGCCAGCAAGGGTGCTACGGGAGGCTACACCTTC
TRBV18,TRBJ2-5,TRBD1,.,CASSPPDRVQETQYF,TGTGCCAGCTCACCACCTGACAGGGTCCAAGAGACCCAGTACTTC
TRBV5-4,TRBJ1-3,TRBD1,many,CASSVGGQNSGNTIYF,TGTGCCAGCAGCGTAGGGGGCCAGAACTCTGGAAACACCATATATTTT
TRBV3-1/TRBV3-2,TRBJ1-2,.,few,CASSQGRPFPGYTF,TGTGCCAGCAGCCAGGGCAGACCCTTTCCTGGCTACACCTTC
TRBV5-1,TRBJ2-5,TRBD1,.,CASSLMGQGRETQYF,TGCGCCAGCAGCTTGATGGGACAGGGGAGAGAGACCCAGTACTTC
TRBV6-4,TRBJ2-7,.,.,CASSGGRGPPSGEQYF,TGTGCCAGCAGCGGAGGGAGAGGGCCTCCCTCGGGGGAGCAGTACTTC
TRBV9,TRBJ1-3,TRBD1,.,CASSQAQTGLGNTIYF,TGTGCCAGCAGCCAAGCCCAGACAGGGCTTGGAAACACCATATATTTT
TRBV5-5,TRBJ1-1,TRBD1,.,CASSRRQGFSMNTEAFF,TGTGCCAGCAGCCGCCGACAGGGCTTTTCGATGAACACTGAAGCTTTCTTT
TRBV7-9,TRBJ1-1,TRBD1,.,CASSLFLGQGGNEAFF,TGTGCCAGCAGCTTATTTCTCGGACAGGGGGGGAATGAAGCTTTCTTT
TRBV28,TRBJ2-3,TRBD2,.,CASNTAGGPPDTQYF,TGTGCCAGCAATACTGCGGGGGGGCCCCCGGATACGCAGTATTTT
TRBV6-5,TRBJ2-5,.,.,CASSGYQETQYF,TGTGCCAGTTCAGGGTACCAAGAGACCCAGTACTTC
TRBV27,TRBJ1-5,TRBD1,once,CASSEGTGNQPQHF,TGTGCCAGCAGTGAAGGGACAGGCAATCAGCCCCAGCATTTT
TRBV11-2,TRBJ2-3,TRBD2,.,CATTLGTSGATDTQYF,TGTGCCACCACTCTAGGGACTAGCGGGGCCACAGATACGCAGTATTTT
TRBV6-5,TRBJ1-2,.,.,CASSPQGYGYTF,TGTGCCAGCTCCCCCCAGGGCTATGGCTACACCTTC
TRBV29-1,TRBJ1-2,.,.,CSGLLQGQDYGYTF,TGCAGCGGACTCTTACAGGGTCAGGACTATGGCTACACCTTC
TRBV5-8,TRBJ1-6,TRBD1,.,CASSLLTGKGSPLHF,TGTGCCAGCAGCCTCCTGACAGGGAAGGGATCACCCCTCCACTTT
TRBV7-9,TRBJ1-1,.,.,CASSERHRGEKAFF,TGTGCCAGCAGCGAACGACACCGGGGGGAGAAAGCTTTCTTT
TRBV7-6,TRBJ1-6,.,.,CASSLTEINSPLHF,TGTGCCAGCAGCTTGACAGAGATAAATTCACCCCTCCACTTT
TRBV3-1/TRBV3-2,TRBJ1-2,TRBD1,.,CASKGTKKAGQGGGYTF,TGTGCCAGCAAGGGCACCAAGAAGGCGGGACAGGGCGGTGGCTACACCTTC
TRBV28,TRBJ2-2,.,.,CASSLFLQLNTGELFF,TGTGCCAGCAGTTTATTCTTACAGCTGAACACCGGGGAGCTGTTTTTT
TRBV11-2,TRBJ1-2,.,many,CASSTAGVVLGYTF,TGTGCCAGCAGCACCGCGGGAGTGGTGCTTGGCTACACCTTC
TRBV7-9,TRBJ2-1,.,.,CASSPIGQYGNEQFF,TGTGCCAGCAGCCCGATTGGACAATATGGGAATGAGCAGTTCTTC
TRBV5-1,TRBJ2-7,TRBD2,.,CASSLVAGGGYEQYF,TGCGCCAGCAGCTTGGTGGCTGGGGGGGGCTACGAGCAGTACTTC
TRBV2,TRBJ2-7,TRBD1,few,CASRGDRGQKYF,TGTGCCAGCAGGGGGGACAGGGGGCAAAAGTACTTC
TRBV6-2/TRBV6-3,TRBJ2-1,.,once,CASSYPNQWRSGGLNNEQFF,TGTGCCAGCAGTTATCCGAACCAATGGAGAAGTGGCGGTTTGAACAATGAGCAGTTCTTC
TRBV29-1,TRBJ1-2,.,.,CSARGGHLGAYGYTF,TGCAGCGCTCGCGGCGGGCACCTCGGAGCCTATGGCTACACCTTC
TRBV4-2,TRBJ2-5,TRBD2,once,CASSQGLAEETQYF,TGTGCCAGCAGCCAGGGACTAGCGGAAGAGACCCAGTACTTC
TRBV19,TRBJ1-1,.,.,CASSIMARTEAFF,TGTGCCAGTAGTATAATGGCTCGCACTGAAGCTTTCTTT
TRBV4-2,TRBJ2-3,TRBD2,.,CASSPGLAGRTNTDTQYF,TGTGCCAGCAGCCCGGGACTAGCGGGGCGCACTAACACAGATACGCAGTATTTT
TRBV28,TRBJ1-1,.,.,CASSTPPGQNTEAFF,TGTGCCAGCAGTACCCCTCCGGGACAGAACACTGAAGCTTTCTTT
TRBV30,TRBJ1-2,.,.,CAWSVGAGPYGYTF,TGTGCCTGGAGTGTTGGGGCAGGGCCGTATGGCTACACCTTC
TRBV7-2,TRBJ2-1,.,.,CASSFINNEMEQFF,TGTGCCAGCAGCTTTATCAATAATGAGATGGAGCAGTTCTTC
TRBV18,TRBJ1-3,TRBD1,.,CASSQQGAKSGNTIYF,TGTGCCAGCTCACAACAGGGGGCGAAATCTGGAAACACCATATATTTT
TRBV11-2,TRBJ1-4,TRBD1,.,CASSLDLQGAGNEKLFF,TGTGCCAGCAGCTTAGATCTGCAGGGGGCGGGTAATGAAAAACTGTTTTTT
TRBV4-3,TRBJ1-1,.,.,CASSQELDREAFF,TGCGCCAGCAGCCAAGAACTAGACAGGGAAGCTTTCTTT
TRBV5-4,TRBJ1-1,.,.,CASSLPRMNTEAFF,TGTGCCAGCAGCTTGCCCAGAATGAACACTGAAGCTTTCTTT
TRBV7-9,TRBJ2-7,TRBD1,.,CASSRGTGGEEQYF,TGTGCCAGCAGCCGCGGGACAGGGGGCGAAGAGCAGTACTTC
TRBV28,TRBJ1-6,TRBD1,.,CASTNPGQGVANSPLHF,TGTGCCAGCACCAACCCGGGGCAGGGGGTAGCGAATTCACCCCTCCACTTT
TRBV6-6,TRBJ2-1,TRBD2,.,CASSPRLAGVYNEQFF,TGTGCCAGCAGTCCTCGACTAGCGGGGGTATACAATGAGCAGTTCTTC
TRBV3-1/TRBV3-2,TRBJ1-6,TRBD1,.,CASSTRQGSTYNSPLHF,TGTGCCAGCAGCACCCGACAGGGGAGCACCTATAATTCACCCCTCCACTTT
TRBV6-5,TRBJ1-1,.,.,CASSQGLKVAFF,TGTGCCAGCAGTCAGGGCCTAAAGGTAGCTTTCTTT
TRBV7-9,TRBJ1-2,.,.,CASSLYQDHGYTF,TGTGCCAGCAGCTTATATCAGGATCATGGCTACACCTTC
TRBV6-5,TRBJ1-2,.,.,CASSYGGAYGYTF,TGTGCCAGCAGTTACGGGGGGGCCTATGGCTACACCTTC
TRBV18,TRBJ1-3,.,.,CASSPQPGLSGNTIYF,TGTGCCAGCTCACCACAACCGGGACTATCTGGAAACACCATATATTTT
TRBV27,TRBJ2-7,TRBD1,.,CASSLSYPGQGDEQYF,TGTGCCAGCAGTCTTTCATACCCGGGACAGGGCGACGAGCAGTACTTC
TRBV19,TRBJ1-1,.,.,CATLDRMNTEAFF,TGTGCCACCTTGGACAGAATGAACACTGAAGCTTTCTTT
TRBV30,TRBJ1-2,TRBD1,once,CAWSEGQGDGYTF,TGTGCCTGGAGTGAAGGGCAGGGGGATGGCTACACCTTC
TRBV19,TRBJ2-2,.,.,CASSITGGAGELFF,TGTGCCAGTAGTATAACAGGGGGGGCCGGGGAGCTGTTTTTT
TRBV2,TRBJ1-4,.,.,CASSPVGSGNEKLFF,TGTGCCAGCAGTCCAGTAGGTAGCGGTAATGAAAAACTGTTTTTT
TRBV7-3,TRBJ1-2,.,.,CASSSRAGGYGYTF,TGTGCCAGCAGCTCCCGAGCCGGGGGCTATGGCTACACCTTC
TRBV2,TRBJ1-2,.,.,CANLQGNGYTF,TGTGCCAACCTACAGGGAAATGGCTACACCTTC
TRBV3-1/TRBV3-2,TRBJ1-1,.,.,CASSQRVDTEAFF,TGTGCCAGCAGCCAGAGGGTAGACACTGAAGCTTTCTTT
TRBV10-3,TRBJ1-1,.,.,CAISAGLNTEAFF,TGTGCCATCAGTGCAGGGTTGAACACTGAAGCTTTCTTT
TRBV10-3,TRBJ1-1,.,.,CAIAPDSLLNTEAFF,TGTGCCATCGCACCGGACAGTCTCCTGAACACTGAAGCTTTCTTT